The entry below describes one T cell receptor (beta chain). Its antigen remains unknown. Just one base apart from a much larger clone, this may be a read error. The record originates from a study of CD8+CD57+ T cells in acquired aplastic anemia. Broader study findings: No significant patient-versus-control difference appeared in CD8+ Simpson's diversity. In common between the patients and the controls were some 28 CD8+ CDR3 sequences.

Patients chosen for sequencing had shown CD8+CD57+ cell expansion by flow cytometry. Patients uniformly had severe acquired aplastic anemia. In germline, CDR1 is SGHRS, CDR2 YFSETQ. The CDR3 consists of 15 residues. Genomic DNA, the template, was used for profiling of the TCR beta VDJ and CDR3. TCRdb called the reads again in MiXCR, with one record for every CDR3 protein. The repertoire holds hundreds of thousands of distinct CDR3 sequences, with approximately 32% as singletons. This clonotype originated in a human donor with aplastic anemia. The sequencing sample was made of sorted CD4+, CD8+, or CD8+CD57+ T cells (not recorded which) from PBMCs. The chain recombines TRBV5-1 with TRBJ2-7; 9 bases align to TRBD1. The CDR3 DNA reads TGCGCCAGCAGCTTGGACGGGACAGGGTTGGACGAGCGGTACTTC. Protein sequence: CASSLDGTGLDERYF.